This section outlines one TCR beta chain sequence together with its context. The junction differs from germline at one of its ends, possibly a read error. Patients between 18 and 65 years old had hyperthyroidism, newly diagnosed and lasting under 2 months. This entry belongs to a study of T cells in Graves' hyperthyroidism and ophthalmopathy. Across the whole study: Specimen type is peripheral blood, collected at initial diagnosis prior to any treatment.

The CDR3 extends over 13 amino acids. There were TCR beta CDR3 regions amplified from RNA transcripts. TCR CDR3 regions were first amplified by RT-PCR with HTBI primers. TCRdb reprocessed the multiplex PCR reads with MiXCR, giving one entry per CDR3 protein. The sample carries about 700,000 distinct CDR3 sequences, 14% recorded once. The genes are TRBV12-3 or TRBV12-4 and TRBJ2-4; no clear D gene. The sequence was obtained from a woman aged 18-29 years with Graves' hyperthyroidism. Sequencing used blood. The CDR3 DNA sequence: TGTGCCTGCAGTAAGCTAGCCAAAAACATTCAGTACTTC. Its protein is CACSKLAKNIQYF.